This entry lists 23 T cell receptor beta chains sequenced from one sample in a study of blood T cell repertoires in COVID-19. Assay used: immunoSEQ multiplex PCR; TCRdb lists only in-frame clones, some missing. Counted here are under 120,000 clones, around 85% occurring once; the ten biggest clones make up under 25%. Sequencing was carried out using peripheral blood. The receptors originated from a man aged 65-85 years with active or convalescent COVID-19.

V and J are TRBV30 and TRBJ1-2; perhaps TRBD1 as D (6 bases). Germline V CDR1 and CDR2: GTSNPN, SVGIG (reference sequence). This CDR3 has 12 residues. The germline V and J ends were trimmed by 5 bases and 5 bases, with 12 bases remaining between them. CDR3 loop: CAWGTNSYGYTF. CDR3 DNA sequence: TGTGCCTGGGGGACAAATTCTTATGGCTACACCTTC.

The genes are TRBV19 and TRBJ1-2; tentatively, D is TRBD1 (5 bases). This CDR3 spans 14 amino acids. Deletions cut 6 bases from V and 5 bases from J, with 16 bases between. Germline V gives CDR1 LNHDA, CDR2 SQIVND (reference sequence). The CDR3 region is CASSLTNRNYGYTF. The CDR3 region has the DNA TGTGCCAGTAGCCTAACTAACAGGAATTATGGCTACACCTTC.

The rearrangement joins TRBV4-1 to TRBJ2-1, with no clear D. The germline gives CDR1 MGHRA, CDR2 YSYEKL. V gave up 2 bases and J gave up 3 bases, with 11 bases separating them. The CDR3 contains 15 residues. CDR3 protein: CASSQNIPFYNEQFF. The DNA for the CDR3 is TGCGCCAGCAGCCAAAACATCCCATTCTACAATGAGCAGTTCTTC.

This sequence joins TRBV6-5 and TRBJ1-2, with a tentative D call TRBD1 (6 bases). This CDR3 comprises 14 residues. Trimming removed 0 bases at V and 6 bases at J, with 11 bases between. In germline, CDR1 is MNHEY, CDR2 SVGAGI. CDR3 region: CASSYSHRADGYTF. CDR3 nucleotide sequence: TGTGCCAGCAGTTACTCCCACAGGGCAGATGGCTACACCTTC.

This chain links TRBV4-1 with TRBJ2-2; 7 bases line up with TRBD1. The CDR3 has 15 amino acids. In germline, CDR1 is MGHRA, CDR2 YSYEKL. Germline trimming cut 4 bases from V and 0 bases from J; bases unmatched to any gene: 2. The CDR3 DNA reads as TGCGCCAGCAGCCTGGGACAGCCGAACACCGGGGAGCTGTTTTTT. It encodes CASSLGQPNTGELFF.

V usage is TRBV7-2 and J usage is TRBJ2-3, with 9 bases lining up with TRBD2. Germline V lookup: CDR1 SGHTA, CDR2 FQGNSA. V shed 7 bases, J shed 1 base, and the junction held 9 bases outside the gene matches. The CDR3 contains 16 residues. This CDR3 reads CASTARLAERTDTQYF. The CDR3 DNA sequence: TGTGCCAGCACCGCTCGACTAGCGGAGCGCACAGATACGCAGTATTTT.

This chain joins TRBV2 and TRBJ1-5; D gene unclear. The CDR3 totals 14 residues. V shed 6 bases and J shed 7 bases, with 16 bases lying between them. Per the germline V gene, CDR1 is SNHLY and CDR2 is FYNNEI. CDR3 coding DNA: TGTGCCAGCAGCGACCGGGGAGGAAAACAGCCCCAGCATTTT. The encoded protein is CASSDRGGKQPQHF.

This clone was seen a few times. V and J are TRBV19 and TRBJ1-4; D is unresolved. Trimming removed 6 bases at V and 13 bases at J, with 18 bases between. The germline gives CDR1 LNHDA, CDR2 SQIVND (reference sequence). This CDR3 contains 13 residues. The CDR3 nucleotides read TGTGCCAGTAGCCTGTACCCAGGTAATAGACTGTTTTTT. It translates to CASSLYPGNRLFF.

The V call is TRBV27, the J call TRBJ2-5, with TRBD2 matching 13 bases. V gave up 6 bases and J gave up 3 bases; unmatched junction bases: 7. Germline-derived CDR1 and CDR2 are MNHEY and SMNVEV (reference sequence). The CDR3 consists of 16 residues. The CDR3 loop reads CASRTLGLAGEETQYF. The CDR3 DNA is TGTGCCAGCAGAACCTTAGGACTAGCGGGGGAAGAGACCCAGTACTTC.

The chain is built from TRBV6-5 and TRBJ2-7, with D perhaps matching TRBD2 (6 bases). CDR1 is MNHEY and CDR2 is SVGAGI in the germline V gene. The CDR3 is 13 residues long. V was shortened by 6 bases and J by 11 bases, with 20 bases between the two germline ends. Here the CDR3 DNA reads TGTGCCAGCAGACCCGACCGTCAAGGGAGGAAGTACTTC. It encodes CASRPDRQGRKYF.

The chain employs TRBV19 and TRBJ2-1; 10 positions match TRBD2. Trimming at V came to 5 bases and at J to 4 bases, leaving 2 bases not matched to a gene. Germline CDR1 is LNHDA and CDR2 is SQIVND (reference sequence). The CDR3 is 14 amino acids. This CDR3 is CASSGLAAYNEQFF. The CDR3 DNA sequence: TGTGCCAGTAGTGGACTAGCGGCTTACAATGAGCAGTTCTTC. The full variable domain, completed using reference TRBV19 and TRBJ2-1, is DGGITQSPKYLFRKEGQNVTLSCEQNLNHDAMYWYRQDPGQGLRLIYYSQIVNDFQKGDIAEGYSVSREKKESFPLTVTSAQKNPTAFYLCASSGLAAYNEQFFGPGTRLTVL.

This chain joins TRBV3-1 (or the pseudogene TRBV3-2) and TRBJ2-2; 11 bases fit TRBD1. The germline V gene encodes CDR1 LGHDT and CDR2 YNNKEL (reference sequence). V shed 3 bases and J 9 bases; nucleotides not matched to a gene: 9. CDR3 length: 16 amino acids. The CDR3 sequence: CASSHRDRGEVRELFF. The CDR3 nucleotides are TGTGCCAGCAGCCACCGGGACAGGGGGGAGGTGCGGGAGCTGTTTTTT.

The chain links TRBV3-1 (or the pseudogene TRBV3-2) to TRBJ1-6; 7 bases are shared with TRBD1. The CDR3 sequence is 19 residues long. J gave up 4 bases and V 2 bases, and 14 bases lay outside the gene matches. Germline CDR1 is LGHDT and CDR2 is YNNKEL (reference sequence). CDR3 residues: CASSQRRVLTGQYNSPLHF. The CDR3 DNA follows: TGTGCCAGCAGCCAAAGGAGGGTGCTTACGGGACAGTATAATTCACCCCTCCACTTT.

This clone came up once. The chain links TRBV5-1 to TRBJ2-2; 7 bases map to TRBD2. There are 16 residues in the CDR3. The V segment lost 4 bases and the J segment 1 base; nucleotides outside the gene matches: 7. In germline, CDR1 is SGHRS, CDR2 YFSETQ. This CDR3 reads CASSLIAGGNTGELFF. CDR3 bases: TGCGCCAGCAGCCTAATAGCGGGTGGGAACACCGGGGAGCTGTTTTTT.

The gene calls are TRBV6-5 and TRBJ1-3; tentative D call: TRBD1 (5 bases). CDR1 is MNHEY and CDR2 is SVGAGI in the germline V gene. Trimming left V 2 bases short and J 2 bases short, with 13 bases between. The length of the CDR3 is 16 residues. CDR3 nucleotide sequence: TGTGCCAGCAGTTACGCCTGGGGGGTTACTGGAAACACCATATATTTT. Protein product: CASSYAWGVTGNTIYF.

On this clone: The germline gene is not matched at one end of the junction; a read error may be the cause. This chain links TRBV6-1 with TRBJ1-2, with a tentative D call TRBD1 (5 bases). CDR3 length: 15 amino acids. Germline CDR1 reads MNHNS; CDR2 reads SASEGT. CDR3 sequence reads: CASREAGGANYGYTF. The CDR3 DNA reads TGTGCCAGCAGAGAAGCGGGGGGAGCTAACTATGGCTACACCTTC.

The chain couples TRBV6-6 to TRBJ2-1; TRBD1 matches 11 bases. The CDR3 sequence is 14 residues long. The V segment lost 5 bases and the J segment 9 bases; nucleotides outside the gene matches: 6. CDR1 is MNHNY, CDR2 SVGAGI, per germline (reference sequence). CDR3 coding DNA: TGTGCCAGCAGTCCCGGGACAGGGGGGGGTGAGCAGTTCTTC. It translates to CASSPGTGGGEQFF.

V is TRBV7-9 and J is TRBJ2-5; 9 bases match TRBD1. After removal of 5 bases from V and 2 bases from J, the junction contained 9 bases not matched to a gene. Germline loops: CDR1 SEHNR, CDR2 FQNEAQ (reference sequence). The CDR3 sequence is 16 residues long. CDR3 coding DNA: TGTGCCAGCAGCCCCCGGGGACAGGGATGGCAAGAGACCCAGTACTTC. This encodes CASSPRGQGWQETQYF.

The chain employs TRBV6-5 and TRBJ2-3; D gene unclear. CDR1 and CDR2 (germline): MNHEY, SVGAGI. V was trimmed by 6 bases and J by 5 bases, leaving 9 bases between them. CDR3 length: 12 residues. Here the CDR3 DNA reads TGTGCCAGCAGCCACCGACAAGATACGCAGTATTTT. The encoded protein is CASSHRQDTQYF.

This chain uses TRBV6-5 with TRBJ2-7, with 8 bases that match TRBD1. Germline CDR1 reads MNHEY; CDR2 reads SVGAGI. This CDR3 has 13 amino acids. V shed 7 bases, J shed 3 bases, and the junction held 5 bases outside the gene matches. The CDR3: CASTYGQGYEQYF. The DNA of the CDR3 is TGTGCCAGCACCTACGGACAGGGCTACGAGCAGTACTTC.

The chain couples TRBV2 to TRBJ1-2, with D perhaps matching TRBD1 (6 bases). The ends were cut back, 2 bases at V and 3 bases at J, with 16 bases in the middle. This CDR3 is 16 amino acids long. Germline CDR1 is SNHLY and CDR2 is FYNNEI. The chain's CDR3 is CASSEFVGGFDYGYTF. In nucleotides, the CDR3 is TGTGCCAGCAGTGAATTTGTAGGGGGTTTTGACTATGGCTACACCTTC.

The chain carries TRBV3-1 (or the pseudogene TRBV3-2) and TRBJ2-1; TRBD1 matches 10 bases. Germline V gene sequence: CDR1 LGHDT, CDR2 YNNKEL (reference sequence). The CDR3 runs 15 residues. V shed 4 bases and J 3 bases; nucleotides not matched to a gene: 3. CDR3 residues: CASSRGQGYYNEQFF. CDR3 DNA sequence: TGTGCCAGCAGCCGGGGACAGGGGTACTACAATGAGCAGTTCTTC.

J is TRBJ2-5 and V is TRBV4-2; 7 bases align to TRBD1. The V gene's germline CDR1 is LGHNA and CDR2 YNFKEQ. V trimming: 0 bases; J trimming: 5 bases; junction bases outside the gene matches: 6. The CDR3 is 15 residues long. CDR3 sequence: CASSQDRTGGETQYF. The CDR3 nucleotides are TGTGCCAGCAGCCAAGATCGGACAGGTGGGGAGACCCAGTACTTC.